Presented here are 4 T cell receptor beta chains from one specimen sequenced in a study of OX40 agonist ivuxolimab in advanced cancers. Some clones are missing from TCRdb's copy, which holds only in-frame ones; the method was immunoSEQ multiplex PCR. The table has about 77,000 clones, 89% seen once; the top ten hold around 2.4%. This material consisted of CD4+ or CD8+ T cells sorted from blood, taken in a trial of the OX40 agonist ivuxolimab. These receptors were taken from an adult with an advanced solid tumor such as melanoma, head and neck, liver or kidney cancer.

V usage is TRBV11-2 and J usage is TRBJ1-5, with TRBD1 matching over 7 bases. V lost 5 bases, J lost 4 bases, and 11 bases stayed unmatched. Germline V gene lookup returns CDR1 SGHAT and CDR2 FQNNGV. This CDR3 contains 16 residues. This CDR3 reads CASSLGGGGINQPQHF. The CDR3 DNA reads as TGTGCCAGCAGCCTGGGAGGGGGCGGAATTAATCAGCCCCAGCATTTT. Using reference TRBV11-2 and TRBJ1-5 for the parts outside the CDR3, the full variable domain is EAGVAQSPRYKIIEKRQSVAFWCNPISGHATLYWYQQILGQGPKLLIQFQNNGVVDDSQLPKDRFSAERLKGVDSTLKIQPAKLEDSAVYLCASSLGGGGINQPQHFGDGTRLSIL.

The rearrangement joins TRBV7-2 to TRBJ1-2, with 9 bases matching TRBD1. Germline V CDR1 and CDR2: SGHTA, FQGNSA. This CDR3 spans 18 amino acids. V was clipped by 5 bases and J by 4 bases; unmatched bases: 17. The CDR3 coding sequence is TGTGCCAGCAGCGCCGACCCGGGACAGGGAGTTGTAGGCTATGGCTACACCTTC. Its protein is CASSADPGQGVVGYGYTF.

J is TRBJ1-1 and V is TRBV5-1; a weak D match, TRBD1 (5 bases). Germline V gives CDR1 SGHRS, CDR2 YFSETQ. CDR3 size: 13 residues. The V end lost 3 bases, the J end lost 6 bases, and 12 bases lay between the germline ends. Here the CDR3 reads CASSSLGRSEAFF. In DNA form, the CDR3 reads TGCGCCAGCAGCTCGTTGGGGCGGTCTGAAGCTTTCTTT.

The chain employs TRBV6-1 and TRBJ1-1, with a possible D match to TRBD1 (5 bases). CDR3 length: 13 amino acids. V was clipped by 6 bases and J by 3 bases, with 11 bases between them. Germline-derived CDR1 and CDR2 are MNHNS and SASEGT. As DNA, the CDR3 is TGTGCCAGCAGCACCTCCAGGGACACTGAAGCTTTCTTT. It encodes CASSTSRDTEAFF.